The subject of this entry is one T cell receptor (beta chain). V dropped 0 bases and J dropped 2 bases, with 7 bases sitting between them. The germline V gene has CDR1 MNHEY and CDR2 SVGAGI. This CDR3 spans 14 amino acids. The data originate from a study of blood T cell repertoires in COVID-19. The repertoire was sequenced with immunoSEQ multiplex PCR; TCRdb's copy has only in-frame clones and lacks some. Here the sample spans roughly 300,000 clones, approximately 84% being singletons. The material sequenced was peripheral blood. The TCR sequence derives from a human donor with COVID-19, enrolled during active disease. The donor label of this sample is uncertain. The J gene is TRBJ1-2, the V gene TRBV6-5; no reliable D call. CDR3 nucleotides: TGTGCCAGCAGTTACTCGCAGTTGAACTATGGCTACACCTTC. Translated, it gives CASSYSQLNYGYTF.